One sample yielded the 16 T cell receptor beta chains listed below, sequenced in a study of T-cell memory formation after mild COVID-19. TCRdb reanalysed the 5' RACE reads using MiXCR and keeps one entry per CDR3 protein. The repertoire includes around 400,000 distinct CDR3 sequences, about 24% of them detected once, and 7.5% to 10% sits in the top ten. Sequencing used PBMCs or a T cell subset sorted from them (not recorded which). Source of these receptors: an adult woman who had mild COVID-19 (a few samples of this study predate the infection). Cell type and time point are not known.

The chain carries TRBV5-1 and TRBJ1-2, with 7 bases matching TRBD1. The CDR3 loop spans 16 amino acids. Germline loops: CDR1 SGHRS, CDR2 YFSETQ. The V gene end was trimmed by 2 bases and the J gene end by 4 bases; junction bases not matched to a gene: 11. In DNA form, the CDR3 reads TGCGCCAGCAGCTTTGAGGGGGACAGACCGCCCTATGGCTACACCTTC. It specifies CASSFEGDRPPYGYTF.

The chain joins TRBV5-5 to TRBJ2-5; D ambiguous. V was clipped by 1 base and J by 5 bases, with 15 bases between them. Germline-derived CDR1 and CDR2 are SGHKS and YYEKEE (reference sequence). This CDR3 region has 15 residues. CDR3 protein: CASSLNGEVVETQYF. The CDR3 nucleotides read TGTGCCAGCAGCTTGAACGGAGAGGTGGTGGAGACCCAGTACTTC.

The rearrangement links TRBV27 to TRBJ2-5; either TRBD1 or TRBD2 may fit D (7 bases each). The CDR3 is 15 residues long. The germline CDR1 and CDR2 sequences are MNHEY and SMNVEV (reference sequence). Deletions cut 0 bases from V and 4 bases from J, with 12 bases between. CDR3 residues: CASSLSGRGGETQYF. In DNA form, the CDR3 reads TGTGCCAGCAGTTTATCAGGCAGGGGGGGAGAGACCCAGTACTTC.

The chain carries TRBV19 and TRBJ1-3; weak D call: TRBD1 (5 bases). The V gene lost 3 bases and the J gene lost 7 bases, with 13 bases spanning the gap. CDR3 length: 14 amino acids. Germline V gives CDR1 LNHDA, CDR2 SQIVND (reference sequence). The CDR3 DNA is TGTGCCAGTAGTATCGGGACCTCGAGGAACACCATATATTTT. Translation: CASSIGTSRNTIYF.

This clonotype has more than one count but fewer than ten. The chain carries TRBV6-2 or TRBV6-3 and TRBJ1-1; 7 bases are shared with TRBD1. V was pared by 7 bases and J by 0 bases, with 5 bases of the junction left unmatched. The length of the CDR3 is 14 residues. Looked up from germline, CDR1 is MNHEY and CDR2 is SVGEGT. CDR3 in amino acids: CASTGQVMNTEAFF. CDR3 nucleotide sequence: TGTGCCAGCACCGGACAGGTCATGAACACTGAAGCTTTCTTT.

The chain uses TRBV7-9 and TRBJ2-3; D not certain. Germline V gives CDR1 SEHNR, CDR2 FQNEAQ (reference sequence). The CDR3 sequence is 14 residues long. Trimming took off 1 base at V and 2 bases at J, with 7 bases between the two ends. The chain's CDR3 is CASSLVRYTDTQYF. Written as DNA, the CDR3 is TGTGCCAGCAGCTTAGTACGGTACACAGATACGCAGTATTTT.

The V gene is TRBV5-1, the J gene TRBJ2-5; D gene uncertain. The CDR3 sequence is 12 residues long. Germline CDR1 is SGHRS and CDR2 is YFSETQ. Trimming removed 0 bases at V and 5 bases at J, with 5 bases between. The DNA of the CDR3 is TGCGCCAGCAGCTTGGAATTTGAGACCCAGTACTTC. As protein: CASSLEFETQYF.

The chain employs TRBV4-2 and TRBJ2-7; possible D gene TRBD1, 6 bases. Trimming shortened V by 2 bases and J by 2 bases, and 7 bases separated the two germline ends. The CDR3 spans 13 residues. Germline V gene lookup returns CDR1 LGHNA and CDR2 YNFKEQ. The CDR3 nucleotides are TGTGCCAGCAGCCAATCAGGGGCCTACGAGCAGTACTTC. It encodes CASSQSGAYEQYF.

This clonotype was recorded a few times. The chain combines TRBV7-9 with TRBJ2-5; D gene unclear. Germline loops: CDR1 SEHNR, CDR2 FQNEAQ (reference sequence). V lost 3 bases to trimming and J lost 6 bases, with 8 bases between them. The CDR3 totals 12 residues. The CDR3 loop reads CASSLGSQTQYF. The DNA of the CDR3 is TGTGCCAGCAGCTTGGGCTCCCAGACCCAGTACTTC.

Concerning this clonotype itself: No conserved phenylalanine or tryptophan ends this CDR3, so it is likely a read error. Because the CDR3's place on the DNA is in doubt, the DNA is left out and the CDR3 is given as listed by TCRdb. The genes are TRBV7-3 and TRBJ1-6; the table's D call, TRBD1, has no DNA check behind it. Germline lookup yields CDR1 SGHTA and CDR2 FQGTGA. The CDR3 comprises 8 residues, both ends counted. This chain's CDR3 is CASSLTGD.

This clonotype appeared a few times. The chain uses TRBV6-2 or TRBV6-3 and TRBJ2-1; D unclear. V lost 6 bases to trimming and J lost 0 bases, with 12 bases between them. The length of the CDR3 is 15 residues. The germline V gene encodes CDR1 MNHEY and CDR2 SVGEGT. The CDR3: CASSSPRTSYNEQFF. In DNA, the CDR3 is TGTGCCAGCAGCTCCCCGCGCACCTCCTACAATGAGCAGTTCTTC.

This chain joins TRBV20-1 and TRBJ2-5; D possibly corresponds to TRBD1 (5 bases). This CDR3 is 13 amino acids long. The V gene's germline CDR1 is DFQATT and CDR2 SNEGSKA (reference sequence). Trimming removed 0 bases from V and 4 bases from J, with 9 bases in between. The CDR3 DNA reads TGCAGTGCTAGAGATATAGGGGCAGAGACCCAGTACTTC. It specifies CSARDIGAETQYF.

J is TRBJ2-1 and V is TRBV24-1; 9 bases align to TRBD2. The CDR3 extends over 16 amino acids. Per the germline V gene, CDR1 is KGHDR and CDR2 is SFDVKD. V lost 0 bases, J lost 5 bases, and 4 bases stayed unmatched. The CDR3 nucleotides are TGTGCCACCAGTGATTTGCCGACTAGCGGAAACAATGAGCAGTTCTTC. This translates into CATSDLPTSGNNEQFF.

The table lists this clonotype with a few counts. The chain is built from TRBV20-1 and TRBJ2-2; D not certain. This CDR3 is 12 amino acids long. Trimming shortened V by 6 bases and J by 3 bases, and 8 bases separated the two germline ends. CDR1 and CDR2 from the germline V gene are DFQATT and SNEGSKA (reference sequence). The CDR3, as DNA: TGCAGTGCCCTCGCCGACACCGGGGAGCTGTTTTTT. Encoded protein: CSALADTGELFF.

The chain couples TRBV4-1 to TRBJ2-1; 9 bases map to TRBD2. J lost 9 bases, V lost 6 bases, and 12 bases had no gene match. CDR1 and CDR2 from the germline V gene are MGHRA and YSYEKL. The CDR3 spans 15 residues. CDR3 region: CASSHFVAGVTEQFF. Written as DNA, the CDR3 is TGCGCCAGCAGTCACTTTGTAGCGGGGGTAACTGAGCAGTTCTTC.

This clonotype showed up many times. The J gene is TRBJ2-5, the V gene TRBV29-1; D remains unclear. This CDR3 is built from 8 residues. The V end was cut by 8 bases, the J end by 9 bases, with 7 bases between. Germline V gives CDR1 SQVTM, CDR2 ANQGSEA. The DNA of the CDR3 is TGCAGCTTCGGGCCCCAGTACTTC. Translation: CSFGPQYF.